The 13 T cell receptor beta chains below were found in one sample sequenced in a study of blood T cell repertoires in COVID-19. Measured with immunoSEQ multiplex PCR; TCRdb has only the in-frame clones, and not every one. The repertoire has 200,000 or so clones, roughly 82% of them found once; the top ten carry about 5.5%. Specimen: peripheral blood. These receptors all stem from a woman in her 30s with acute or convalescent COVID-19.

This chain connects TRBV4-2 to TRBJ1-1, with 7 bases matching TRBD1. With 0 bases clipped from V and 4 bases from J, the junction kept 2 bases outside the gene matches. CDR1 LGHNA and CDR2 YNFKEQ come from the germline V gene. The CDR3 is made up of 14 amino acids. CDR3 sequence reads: CASSQDAGGTEAFF. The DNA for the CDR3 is TGTGCCAGCAGCCAAGATGCAGGGGGCACTGAAGCTTTCTTT.

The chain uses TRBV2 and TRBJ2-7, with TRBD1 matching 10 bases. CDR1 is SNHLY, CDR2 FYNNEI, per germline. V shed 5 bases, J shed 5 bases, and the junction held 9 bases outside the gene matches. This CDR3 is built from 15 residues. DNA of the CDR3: TGTGCCAGCAGTCGGTTAGGGACAGGGGCCCACGAGCAGTACTTC. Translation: CASSRLGTGAHEQYF.

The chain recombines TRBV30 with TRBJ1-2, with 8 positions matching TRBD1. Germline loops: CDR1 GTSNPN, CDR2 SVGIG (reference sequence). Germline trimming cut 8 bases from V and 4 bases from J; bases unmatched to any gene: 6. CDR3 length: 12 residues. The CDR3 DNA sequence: TGTGCCGGGGACAGGCAAGTCTATGGCTACACCTTC. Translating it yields CAGDRQVYGYTF.

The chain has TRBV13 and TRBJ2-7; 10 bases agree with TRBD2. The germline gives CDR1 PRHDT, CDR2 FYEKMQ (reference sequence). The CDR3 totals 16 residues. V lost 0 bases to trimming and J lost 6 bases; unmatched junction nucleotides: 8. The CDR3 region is CASSLGLAGLESEQYF. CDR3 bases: TGTGCCAGCAGCTTAGGACTAGCGGGGCTTGAAAGCGAGCAGTACTTC.

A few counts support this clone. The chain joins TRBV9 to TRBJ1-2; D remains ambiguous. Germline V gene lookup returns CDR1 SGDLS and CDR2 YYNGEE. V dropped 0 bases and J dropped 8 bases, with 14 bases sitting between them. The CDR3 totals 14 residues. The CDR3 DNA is TGTGCCAGCAGCGTAGGGAGTGATTCGGGGGGCTACACCTTC. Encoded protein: CASSVGSDSGGYTF.

The CDR3 protein is CASSFINEQFF. The DNA of the CDR3 is TGTGCCAGCAGCTTTATCAATGAGCAGTTCTTC. V usage is TRBV5-6 and J usage is TRBJ2-1; D remains ambiguous. Germline V lookup: CDR1 SGHDT, CDR2 YYEEEE. The length of the CDR3 is 11 residues. Trimming took 2 bases from V and 6 from J, leaving 3 bases between them.

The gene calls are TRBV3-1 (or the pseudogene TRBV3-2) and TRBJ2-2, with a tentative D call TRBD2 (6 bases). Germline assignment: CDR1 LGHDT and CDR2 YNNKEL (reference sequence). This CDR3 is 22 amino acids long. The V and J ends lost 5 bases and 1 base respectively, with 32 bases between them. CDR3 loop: CASSEAAGTLPPQPQNTGELFF. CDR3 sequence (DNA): TGTGCCAGCAGCGAAGCCGCCGGGACTCTTCCACCACAACCCCAGAACACCGGGGAGCTGTTTTTT.

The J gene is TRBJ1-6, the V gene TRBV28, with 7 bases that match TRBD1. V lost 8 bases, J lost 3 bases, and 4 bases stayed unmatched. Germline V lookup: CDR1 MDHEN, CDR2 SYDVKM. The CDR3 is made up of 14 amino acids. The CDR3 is CASSGGLYNSPLHF. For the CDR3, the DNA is TGTGCCAGCTCAGGGGGTCTCTATAATTCACCCCTCCACTTT.

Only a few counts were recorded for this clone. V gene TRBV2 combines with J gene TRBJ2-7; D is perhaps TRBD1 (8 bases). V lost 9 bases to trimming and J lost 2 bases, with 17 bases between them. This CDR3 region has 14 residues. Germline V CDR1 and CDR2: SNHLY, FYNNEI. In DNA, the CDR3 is TGTGCCAGATCTCACAGGGGGGGTACCTACGAGCAGTACTTC. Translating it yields CARSHRGGTYEQYF.

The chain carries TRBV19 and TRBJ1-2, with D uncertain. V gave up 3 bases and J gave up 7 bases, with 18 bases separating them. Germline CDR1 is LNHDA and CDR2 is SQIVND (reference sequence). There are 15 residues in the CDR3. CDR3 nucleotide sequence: TGTGCCAGTAGTATTGGCGGAGGTCCGTCAGGTGGCTACACCTTC. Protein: CASSIGGGPSGGYTF.

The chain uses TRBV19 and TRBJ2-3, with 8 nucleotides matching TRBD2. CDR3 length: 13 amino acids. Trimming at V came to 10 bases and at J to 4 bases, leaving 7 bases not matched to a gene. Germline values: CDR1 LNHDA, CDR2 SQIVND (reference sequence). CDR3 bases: TGTGCCACACGGGGGCGGGGGGCAGATACGCAGTATTTT. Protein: CATRGRGADTQYF. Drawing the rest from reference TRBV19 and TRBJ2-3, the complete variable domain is DGGITQSPKYLFRKEGQNVTLSCEQNLNHDAMYWYRQDPGQGLRLIYYSQIVNDFQKGDIAEGYSVSREKKESFPLTVTSAQKNPTAFYLCATRGRGADTQYFGPGTRLTVL.

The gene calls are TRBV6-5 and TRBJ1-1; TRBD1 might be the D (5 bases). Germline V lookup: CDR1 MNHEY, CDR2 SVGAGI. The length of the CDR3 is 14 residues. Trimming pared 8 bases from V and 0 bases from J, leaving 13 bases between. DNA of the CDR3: TGTGCCAGCTACGGAGGGGCAATGAACACTGAAGCTTTCTTT. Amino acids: CASYGGAMNTEAFF.

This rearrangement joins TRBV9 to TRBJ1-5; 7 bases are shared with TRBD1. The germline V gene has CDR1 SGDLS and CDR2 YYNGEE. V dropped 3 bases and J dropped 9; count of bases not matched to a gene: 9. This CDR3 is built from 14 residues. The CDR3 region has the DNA TGTGCCAGCAGCGCGCAGGGGGAGCATGGGCCCCAGCATTTT. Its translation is CASSAQGEHGPQHF. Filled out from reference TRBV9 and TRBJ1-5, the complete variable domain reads DSGVTQTPKHLITATGQRVTLRCSPRSGDLSVYWYQQSLDQGLQFLIQYYNGEERAKGNILERFSAQQFPDLHSELNLSSLELGDSALYFCASSAQGEHGPQHFGDGTRLSIL.